These T cell receptor beta chains were read from a single sample in a study of shared clonotypes between healthy human individuals. The repertoire was sequenced with immunoSEQ multiplex PCR; TCRdb's copy has only in-frame clones and lacks some. The sample holds 950,000 to 1,100,000 clones, around 75% seen once. The sample taken for sequencing was memory CD4+ T cells sorted from blood. These receptors all stem from a man aged 18 to 35 in good health. CDR3s include the opening cysteine and the closing phenylalanine or tryptophan. D genes are given only for firm matches. Part of the rows lack a size; the others show once, few, many or a class for expanded clones.

CDR3aa,CDR3nt,d_gene,abundance,j_gene,v_gene
CASSEYVDPSAQPQHF,TGTGCCAGCAGTGAATACGTTGACCCTTCCGCTCAGCCCCAGCATTTT,-,-,TRBJ1-5,TRBV25-1
CASSPGLAGEQYF,TGTGCCAGCAGTCCGGGGCTAGCGGGCGAGCAGTACTTC,TRBD2,-,TRBJ2-7,TRBV11-2
CASSLSSGYEQYF,TGTGCCAGCAGCTTGTCCAGTGGGTACGAGCAGTACTTC,-,-,TRBJ2-7,TRBV7-2
CASRTRDSNSPLHF,TGTGCCAGCAGGACTCGGGACAGTAATTCACCCCTCCACTTT,TRBD1,-,TRBJ1-6,TRBV28
CASSWRDGNQPQHF,TGTGCCAGCAGTTGGCGGGATGGCAATCAGCCCCAGCATTTT,-,few,TRBJ1-5,TRBV27
CSVVSSYNEQFF,TGCAGCGTCGTGTCTTCTTACAATGAGCAGTTCTTC,-,-,TRBJ2-1,TRBV29-1
CASSPGTRGADQLFF,TGTGCCAGCAGCCCAGGGACCAGGGGGGCTGATCAACTGTTTTTT,TRBD1,few,TRBJ1-4,TRBV4-2
CASSVVVGTGTRNEQFF,TGTGCCAGCAGTGTGGTGGTCGGGACAGGGACTCGCAATGAGCAGTTCTTC,TRBD1,-,TRBJ2-1,TRBV6-1
CASRGVGRDTEAFF,TGTGCCAGCAGGGGGGTAGGGAGGGACACTGAAGCTTTCTTT,-,-,TRBJ1-1,TRBV11-2
CASSYSGTGAYEQYF,TGTGCCAGCAGTTATTCCGGGACAGGGGCCTACGAGCAGTACTTC,TRBD1,-,TRBJ2-7,TRBV2
CASSKTGRDTGELFF,TGTGCCAGCAGTAAGACAGGGAGGGACACCGGGGAGCTGTTTTTT,-,-,TRBJ2-2,TRBV25-1
CASTRQGNTEAFF,TGTGCCAGCACTAGACAGGGGAACACTGAAGCTTTCTTT,TRBD1,few,TRBJ1-1,TRBV2
CASSELYNVGNTIYF,TGTGCCAGCAGTGAATTATATAACGTCGGAAACACCATATATTTT,-,-,TRBJ1-3,TRBV2
CASSPRGYNEQFF,TGTGCTAGCAGCCCAAGGGGCTACAATGAGCAGTTCTTC,-,-,TRBJ2-1,TRBV7-7
CAWSVHRDEQYF,TGTGCCTGGAGTGTACACAGGGACGAGCAGTACTTC,-,-,TRBJ2-7,TRBV30
CASSLGRASTYEQYF,TGCGCCAGCAGCTTGGGCAGGGCTTCAACCTACGAGCAGTACTTC,-,-,TRBJ2-7,TRBV5-1
CASSPGLAEKYNEQFF,TGTGCCAGCAGCCCCGGACTAGCGGAAAAGTACAATGAGCAGTTCTTC,TRBD2,-,TRBJ2-1,TRBV5-6
CASSPIVTGELFF,TGCGCCAGCAGCCCCATAGTGACCGGGGAGCTGTTTTTT,-,few,TRBJ2-2,TRBV5-1
CASSPSYEQYF,TGTGCCAGCAGCCCTTCCTACGAGCAGTACTTC,-,-,TRBJ2-7,TRBV7-2
CASSDPWTMGRETQYF,TGTGCCAGCAGCGACCCTTGGACTATGGGCCGAGAGACCCAGTACTTC,-,-,TRBJ2-5,TRBV7-8
CASSLSHYEQYF,TGTGCCAGCAGCTTATCACATTACGAGCAGTACTTC,-,few,TRBJ2-7,TRBV13
CAISESGGSRTEAFF,TGTGCCATCAGTGAGTCGGGAGGGAGTAGGACTGAAGCTTTCTTT,-,-,TRBJ1-1,TRBV10-3
CASSVDSRSGNTIYF,TGTGCCAGCAGCGTGGACAGTCGCTCTGGAAACACCATATATTTT,-,-,TRBJ1-3,TRBV9
CAWSVILPRGEKLFF,TGTGCCTGGAGTGTTATCCTTCCTCGAGGTGAAAAACTGTTTTTT,-,many,TRBJ1-4,TRBV30
CASSRGQDNSPLHF,TGCGCCAGCAGTAGGGGTCAGGACAATTCACCCCTCCACTTT,-,few,TRBJ1-6,TRBV10-2
CASSTAGGGYNEQFF,TGCGCCAGCAGCACCGCAGGGGGCGGCTACAATGAGCAGTTCTTC,TRBD1,-,TRBJ2-1,TRBV5-1
CASSIGKSTDTQYF,TGTGCCAGTAGTATAGGCAAGAGCACAGATACGCAGTATTTT,-,-,TRBJ2-3,TRBV19
CSMRTSGNTIYF,TGCAGCATGAGGACCTCTGGAAACACCATATATTTT,-,-,TRBJ1-3,TRBV29-1
CAWSGGSASWSEQYF,TGTGCCTGGAGTGGGGGGTCTGCCTCCTGGTCCGAGCAGTACTTC,-,-,TRBJ2-7,TRBV30
CAISGGASAPGDQPQHF,TGTGCCATCAGTGGGGGGGCCTCGGCCCCCGGGGATCAGCCCCAGCATTTT,-,-,TRBJ1-5,TRBV10-3
CAWVGTSNTGELFF,TGTGCCTGGGTTGGGACTTCCAACACCGGGGAGCTGTTTTTT,-,-,TRBJ2-2,TRBV30
CASSKEDSADYGYTF,TGTGCCAGCAGCAAAGAGGACAGTGCGGACTATGGCTACACCTTC,-,-,TRBJ1-2,TRBV21-1
CAAGKEGAGYTF,TGTGCCGCCGGAAAGGAAGGGGCTGGCTACACCTTC,-,few,TRBJ1-2,TRBV10-3
CASSLAGGRETQYF,TGCGCCAGCAGCTTGGCAGGGGGCAGGGAGACCCAGTACTTC,TRBD1,few,TRBJ2-5,TRBV5-1
CASSPMSETQYF,TGTGCCAGCTCACCAATGTCCGAGACCCAGTACTTC,-,-,TRBJ2-5,TRBV18
CATSQTGPGEKLFF,TGTGCCACCAGTCAGACAGGCCCGGGGGAAAAACTGTTTTTT,-,-,TRBJ1-4,TRBV15
CASSLLTVFTPGNTIYF,TGTGCCAGCAGCCTATTGACGGTCTTTACCCCTGGAAACACCATATATTTT,-,-,TRBJ1-3,TRBV14
CASSPIPGSGEAEQYF,TGTGCCAGCAGTCCAATACCTGGGTCAGGGGAGGCCGAGCAGTACTTC,-,-,TRBJ2-7,TRBV28
CASSILTGVGSTEAFF,TGTGCCAGTAGTATCTTGACAGGGGTGGGGAGCACTGAAGCTTTCTTT,TRBD1,-,TRBJ1-1,TRBV19
CASSIESISGNTIYF,TGTGCCAGCTCAATTGAGAGCATCTCTGGAAACACCATATATTTT,-,-,TRBJ1-3,TRBV18
CASSPGQGFLADTQYF,TGCGCCAGCAGCCCCGGACAGGGTTTCCTCGCAGATACGCAGTATTTT,TRBD1,-,TRBJ2-3,TRBV5-1
CASSSSVGATDTQYF,TGTGCCAGCAGTTCTTCAGTCGGGGCCACAGATACGCAGTATTTT,-,-,TRBJ2-3,TRBV6-1
CASKIDGGTGELFF,TGTGCCAGCAAAATAGATGGGGGAACCGGGGAGCTGTTTTTT,-,few,TRBJ2-2,TRBV6-1
CASSETQGREKLFF,TGTGCCAGCAGTGAAACACAGGGTCGAGAAAAACTGTTTTTT,-,few,TRBJ1-4,TRBV6-1
CASSLGRAYEQYF,TGTGCCAGCAGCTTGGGGAGGGCCTACGAGCAGTACTTC,TRBD2,few,TRBJ2-7,TRBV7-2